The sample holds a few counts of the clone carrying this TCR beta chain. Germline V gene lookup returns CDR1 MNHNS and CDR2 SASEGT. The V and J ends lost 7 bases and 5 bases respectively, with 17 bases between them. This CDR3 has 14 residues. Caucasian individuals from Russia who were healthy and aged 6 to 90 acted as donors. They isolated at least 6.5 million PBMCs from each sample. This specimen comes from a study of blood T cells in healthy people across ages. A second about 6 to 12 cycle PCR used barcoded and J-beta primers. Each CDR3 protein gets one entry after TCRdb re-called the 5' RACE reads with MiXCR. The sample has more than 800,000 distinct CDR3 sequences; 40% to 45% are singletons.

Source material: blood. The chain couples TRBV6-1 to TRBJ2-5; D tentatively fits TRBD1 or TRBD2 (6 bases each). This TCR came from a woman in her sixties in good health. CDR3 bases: TGTGCCAGCAAGCGGGTCGGAGGGGGGGAGACCCAGTACTTC. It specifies CASKRVGGGETQYF.